Below are 26 T cell receptor beta chains sequenced from a single sample in a study of blood T cells in healthy people across ages (dated by TCRdb to about 2015). Libraries came from 5' RACE. Instrument used: Illumina HiSeq 2500. The second PCR ran for about 6 to 12 cycles and used a J-beta primer mix along with a sample-barcoded 5' primer. Through fastp at Q25 and MiXCR, TCRdb rebuilt clones from the public reads, retaining in-frame beta chains. Duplicate CDR3 protein sequences are folded into a single record with the most common DNA and genes. Within this sample are roughly 800,000 distinct CDR3 sequences, with 20% to 25% of them counted one time only. More than 8% of the sample goes to the ten largest clones. These sequences were also reported in another study, on T cells of mothers and their children.

Sequencing was carried out using blood. Every receptor here comes from a boy aged 5-17 years in good health.

V gene TRBV7-2 combines with J gene TRBJ2-7, with D perhaps TRBD2 (6 bases). From germline, CDR1 is SGHTA and CDR2 FQGNSA. With 8 bases removed from V and 3 bases from J, the gap between germline ends came to 17 bases. This CDR3 has 14 amino acids. CDR3 in DNA: TGTGCCAGCGGGAAGGACATCGGGAGCTACGAGCAGTACTTC. Its translation is CASGKDIGSYEQYF.

This chain uses TRBV29-1 with TRBJ1-2, with 8 bases that match TRBD1. The CDR3 has 15 residues. J gave up 7 bases and V 2 bases, and 12 bases lay outside the gene matches. CDR1 is SQVTM, CDR2 ANQGSEA, per germline. This CDR3 reads CSVERAGGEFGGYTF. The CDR3 DNA reads as TGCAGCGTTGAAAGGGCAGGGGGCGAGTTTGGTGGCTACACCTTC.

This clonotype came up a few times. V is TRBV18 and J is TRBJ2-6; a possible D gene is TRBD2 (6 bases). Trimming took 4 bases from V and 0 from J, leaving 13 bases between them. The CDR3 consists of 17 residues. Germline V gene data show CDR1 as KGHSH and CDR2 as LQKENI. The DNA for the CDR3 is TGTGCCAGCTCACGACGGGAGACCTACTCTGGGGCCAACGTCCTGACTTTC. It encodes CASSRRETYSGANVLTF.

The genes are TRBV27 and TRBJ2-7, with D possibly being TRBD1 or TRBD2 (5 bases each). The CDR3 spans 14 residues. Germline loops: CDR1 MNHEY, CDR2 SMNVEV (reference sequence). Deletions cut 3 bases from V and 4 bases from J, with 13 bases between. The CDR3 region is CASSFGSRGYEQYF. The CDR3 DNA reads TGTGCCAGCAGTTTTGGGAGTAGGGGATACGAGCAGTACTTC.

This clonotype was observed a handful of times. One end of the junction is discordant with germline, which a read error may explain. This rearrangement joins TRBV9 to TRBJ2-5; 8 nucleotides align to TRBD2. CDR1 is SGDLS and CDR2 is YYNGEE in the germline V gene. The CDR3 length is 14 residues. The CDR3 here is CHSNERGIEETQYF. DNA for the CDR3: TGCCACAGCAACGAGCGGGGGATCGAAGAGACCCAGTACTTC.

V gene TRBV6-1 combines with J gene TRBJ1-1, with unresolved D. In germline, CDR1 is MNHNS, CDR2 SASEGT. Trimming removed 1 base at V and 5 bases at J, with 11 bases between. This CDR3 has 14 residues. The CDR3 coding sequence is TGTGCCAGCAGTGAAGGCAGCCTTGGTACTGAAGCTTTCTTT. The encoded protein is CASSEGSLGTEAFF.

This clonotype was picked up a small number of times. The chain combines TRBV3-1 with TRBJ2-5, with TRBD2 matching 7 bases. This CDR3 contains 16 residues. Germline V gene lookup returns CDR1 LGHDT and CDR2 YNNKEL (reference sequence). The V and J ends lost 3 bases and 1 base, in that order; junction bases with no gene match: 8. In nucleotides, the CDR3 is TGTGCCAGCAGCCAGGATCTAGCGGTAGTCCAAGAGACCCAGTACTTC. It translates to CASSQDLAVVQETQYF.

V and J are TRBV20-1 and TRBJ2-1, with D unclear. Germline V gene data show CDR1 as DFQATT and CDR2 as SNEGSKA (reference sequence). The CDR3 is 14 amino acids. Trimming removed 5 bases from V and 0 bases from J, with 11 bases in between. In DNA, the CDR3 is TGCAGTGCTCCCCGGGCCAGCTCCTACAATGAGCAGTTCTTC. It yields the protein CSAPRASSYNEQFF.

A few counts support this clonotype. This chain joins TRBV7-9 and TRBJ2-7; TRBD2 is a possible D gene (5 bases). The CDR3 has 15 residues. V lost 4 bases to trimming and J lost 0 bases, with 13 bases between them. Germline CDR1 reads SEHNR; CDR2 reads FQNEAQ (reference sequence). The CDR3 loop is CASSSDFGRSYEQYF. The DNA for the CDR3 is TGTGCCAGCAGCTCGGACTTCGGACGCTCCTACGAGCAGTACTTC.

This clonotype was observed a few times. The rearrangement uses TRBV7-9 and TRBJ2-2; D is possibly TRBD1 (5 bases). The V and J ends lost 5 bases and 5 bases respectively, with 12 bases between them. Looked up from germline, CDR1 is SEHNR and CDR2 is FQNEAQ (reference sequence). This CDR3 region has 14 residues. CDR3 loop: CASSPGPGTGELFF. The CDR3 nucleotides are TGTGCCAGCAGCCCAGGGCCTGGGACCGGGGAGCTGTTTTTT.

V is TRBV20-1 and J is TRBJ1-4, with 9 nucleotides matching TRBD1. The CDR3 extends over 13 amino acids. Germline assignment: CDR1 DFQATT and CDR2 SNEGSKA (reference sequence). V lost 6 bases and J lost 8; bases outside the gene matches: 7. Here the CDR3 reads CSAGDRVEEKLFF. DNA of the CDR3: TGCAGTGCGGGGGACAGGGTGGAAGAAAAACTGTTTTTT.

This clonotype was recorded a few times. The junction differs from germline at one of its ends, possibly a read error. This chain uses TRBV20-1 with TRBJ2-7, with D possibly matching TRBD2 (5 bases). CDR3 length: 19 amino acids. Germline V gene lookup returns CDR1 DFQATT and CDR2 SNEGSKA (reference sequence). The CDR3 DNA reads as TGCAGTGCTAGAGTAGGGTTTCGGGGTTTCGGCCTAAACTCCTACGAGCAGTGCTTC. It specifies CSARVGFRGFGLNSYEQCF.

A few counts support this clonotype. The V gene is TRBV7-2, the J gene TRBJ2-3; a possible D gene is TRBD2 (5 bases). This CDR3 contains 16 residues. Germline V gene lookup returns CDR1 SGHTA and CDR2 FQGNSA. Deletions cut 2 bases from V and 2 bases from J, with 14 bases between. CDR3 sequence (DNA): TGTGCCAGCAGCTTACTCCGGGGATTTTCCACAGATACGCAGTATTTT. Translating it yields CASSLLRGFSTDTQYF.

This clonotype is a singleton in its sample. This chain connects TRBV2 to TRBJ2-1; tentatively, D is TRBD2 (5 bases). Germline CDR1 is SNHLY and CDR2 is FYNNEI. The CDR3 loop spans 13 amino acids. V dropped 6 bases and J dropped 5 bases, with 11 bases sitting between them. In DNA form, the CDR3 reads TGTGCCAGCAGGCTCGGGGTAGACAATGAGCAGTTCTTC. Its protein product is CASRLGVDNEQFF.

This chain uses TRBV7-3 with TRBJ2-3; D gene unclear. The CDR3 sequence is 14 residues long. Trimming removed 0 bases from V and 5 bases from J, with 9 bases in between. Germline V gene data show CDR1 as SGHTA and CDR2 as FQGTGA. The CDR3: CASSLTLTQDTQYF. The CDR3 nucleotides are TGTGCCAGCAGCTTAACGTTAACCCAAGATACGCAGTATTTT.

Concerning this clonotype itself: Its ends do not fully match the called genes, so a read error is possible. The gene calls are TRBV7-9 and TRBJ2-7, with D tentatively TRBD1 (5 bases). The CDR3 has 16 residues. Germline CDR1 is SEHNR and CDR2 is FQNEAQ (reference sequence). The CDR3 coding sequence is TGTGCCAGCAGCCCGAGTAGGGGCCCGAGCTCCTACGATCAGTACTTC. It encodes CASSPSRGPSSYDQYF.

The chain combines TRBV5-1 with TRBJ2-5; the D gene is possibly TRBD1 (6 bases). Trimming stripped 4 bases from V and 1 base from J, with 11 bases between. This CDR3 region has 14 residues. Per the germline V gene, CDR1 is SGHRS and CDR2 is YFSETQ. CDR3 sequence reads: CASSTGFVQETQYF. The CDR3 bases are TGCGCCAGCAGCACAGGGTTTGTCCAAGAGACCCAGTACTTC.

This clonotype appeared a few times. The rearrangement joins TRBV27 to TRBJ1-2; D unclear. Germline CDR1 MNHEY, CDR2 SMNVEV (reference sequence). This CDR3 has 13 amino acids. V lost 3 bases and J 8 bases, leaving 13 bases between the germline ends. CDR3 amino acids: CASSFRMESGYTF. The CDR3 region has the DNA TGTGCCAGCAGTTTCCGCATGGAAAGCGGCTACACCTTC.

This clonotype came up many times. The chain combines TRBV28 with TRBJ2-5; 7 bases align to TRBD2. J lost 3 bases, V lost 2 bases, and 6 bases had no gene match. Germline V gene data show CDR1 as MDHEN and CDR2 as SYDVKM. The CDR3 has 15 residues. The CDR3 here is CASSLPGTIKETQYF. DNA for the CDR3: TGTGCCAGCAGTTTACCCGGGACTATCAAAGAGACCCAGTACTTC.

This clonotype was recorded a few times. The V and J genes are TRBV11-2 and TRBJ2-2; tentatively, D is TRBD2 (6 bases). CDR3 size: 16 residues. Germline V gives CDR1 SGHAT, CDR2 FQNNGV. The V gene lost 4 bases and the J gene lost 5 bases, with 17 bases spanning the gap. CDR3 in amino acids: CASSSLLGRRTGELFF. The CDR3 DNA sequence: TGTGCCAGCAGCTCCCTCCTAGGGAGGAGGACCGGGGAGCTGTTTTTT.

The chain recombines TRBV5-1 with TRBJ2-1; possible D gene TRBD1, 5 bases. The V end lost 4 bases, the J end lost 9 bases, and 11 bases lay between the germline ends. The CDR3 sequence is 12 residues long. The germline gives CDR1 SGHRS, CDR2 YFSETQ. The CDR3 spells CASSGAGGEQFF. CDR3 DNA: TGCGCCAGCAGCGGGGCCGGCGGTGAGCAGTTCTTC. Combining the CDR3 with reference TRBV5-1 and TRBJ2-1 gives the whole variable domain KAGVTQTPRYLIKTRGQQVTLSCSPISGHRSVSWYQQTPGQGLQFLFEYFSETQRNKGNFPGRFSGRQFSNSRSEMNVSTLELGDSALYLCASSGAGGEQFFGPGTRLTVL.

The J gene is TRBJ1-1, the V gene TRBV6-5, with 7 bases matching TRBD1. The CDR3 loop spans 15 amino acids. The trim removed 6 bases at V and 5 bases at J, leaving 12 bases unmatched. Germline V lookup: CDR1 MNHEY, CDR2 SVGAGI. CDR3 coding DNA: TGTGCCAGCAGCATGACTCTTACAGGGGAGACTGAAGCTTTCTTT. It specifies CASSMTLTGETEAFF.

The J gene is TRBJ1-5, the V gene TRBV19; D is undetermined. Germline V gene sequence: CDR1 LNHDA, CDR2 SQIVND (reference sequence). The ends were cut back, 0 bases at V and 6 bases at J, with 9 bases in the middle. This CDR3 spans 14 amino acids. CDR3 DNA sequence: TGTGCCAGTAGTATAGACAGTTCTGTTCAGCCCCAGCATTTT. It yields the protein CASSIDSSVQPQHF.

The table lists this clonotype with a few counts. This chain joins TRBV20-1 and TRBJ2-2; 8 nucleotides align to TRBD1. Germline loops: CDR1 DFQATT, CDR2 SNEGSKA (reference sequence). The CDR3 totals 15 residues. V was clipped by 0 bases and J by 1 base; unmatched bases: 1. CDR3 protein: CSARDDRGNTGELFF. In DNA, the CDR3 is TGCAGTGCTAGAGACGACAGGGGGAACACCGGGGAGCTGTTTTTT.

The V and J genes are TRBV27 and TRBJ2-3; 9 bases map to TRBD2. This CDR3 has 14 amino acids. V trimming: 6 bases; J trimming: 8 bases; junction bases outside the gene matches: 9. CDR1 and CDR2 from the germline V gene are MNHEY and SMNVEV (reference sequence). The CDR3 bases are TGTGCCAGCAGCCCGGGACTAGCCTGGGGTACGCAGTATTTT. Encoded protein: CASSPGLAWGTQYF.

This clonotype appeared a few times. The chain recombines TRBV20-1 with TRBJ2-3, with 10 bases fitting TRBD2. The germline V gene encodes CDR1 DFQATT and CDR2 SNEGSKA (reference sequence). Trimming removed 3 bases from V and 6 bases from J; junction bases left unmatched: 6. The CDR3 extends over 14 amino acids. CDR3 in DNA: TGCAGTGCTAGTCCTAGCGGGAGAACCGATACGCAGTATTTT. Residues: CSASPSGRTDTQYF.